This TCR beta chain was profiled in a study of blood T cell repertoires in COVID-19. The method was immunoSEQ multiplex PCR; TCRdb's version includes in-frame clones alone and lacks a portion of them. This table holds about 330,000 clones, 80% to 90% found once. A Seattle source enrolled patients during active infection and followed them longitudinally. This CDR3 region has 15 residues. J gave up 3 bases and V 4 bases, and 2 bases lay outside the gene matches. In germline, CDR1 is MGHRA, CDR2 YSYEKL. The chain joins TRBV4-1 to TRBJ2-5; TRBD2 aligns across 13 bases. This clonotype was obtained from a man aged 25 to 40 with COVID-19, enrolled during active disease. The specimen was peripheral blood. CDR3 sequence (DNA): TGCGCCAGCAGCCTACTAGCGGGGGGGGAAGAGACCCAGTACTTC. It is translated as CASSLLAGGEETQYF.